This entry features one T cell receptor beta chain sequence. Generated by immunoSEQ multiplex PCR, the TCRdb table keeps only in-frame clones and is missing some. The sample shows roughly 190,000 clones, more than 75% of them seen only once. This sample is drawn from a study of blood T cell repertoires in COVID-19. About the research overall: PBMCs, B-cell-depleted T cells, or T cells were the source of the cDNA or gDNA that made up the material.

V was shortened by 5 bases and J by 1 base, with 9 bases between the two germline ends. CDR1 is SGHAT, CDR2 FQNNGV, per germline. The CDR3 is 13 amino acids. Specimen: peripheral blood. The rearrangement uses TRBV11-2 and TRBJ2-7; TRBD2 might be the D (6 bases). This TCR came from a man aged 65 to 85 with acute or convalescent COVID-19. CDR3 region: CASSARGSYEQYF. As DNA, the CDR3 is TGTGCCAGCAGCGCCCGGGGGTCCTACGAGCAGTACTTC. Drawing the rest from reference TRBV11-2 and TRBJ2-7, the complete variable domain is EAGVAQSPRYKIIEKRQSVAFWCNPISGHATLYWYQQILGQGPKLLIQFQNNGVVDDSQLPKDRFSAERLKGVDSTLKIQPAKLEDSAVYLCASSARGSYEQYFGPGTRLTVT.